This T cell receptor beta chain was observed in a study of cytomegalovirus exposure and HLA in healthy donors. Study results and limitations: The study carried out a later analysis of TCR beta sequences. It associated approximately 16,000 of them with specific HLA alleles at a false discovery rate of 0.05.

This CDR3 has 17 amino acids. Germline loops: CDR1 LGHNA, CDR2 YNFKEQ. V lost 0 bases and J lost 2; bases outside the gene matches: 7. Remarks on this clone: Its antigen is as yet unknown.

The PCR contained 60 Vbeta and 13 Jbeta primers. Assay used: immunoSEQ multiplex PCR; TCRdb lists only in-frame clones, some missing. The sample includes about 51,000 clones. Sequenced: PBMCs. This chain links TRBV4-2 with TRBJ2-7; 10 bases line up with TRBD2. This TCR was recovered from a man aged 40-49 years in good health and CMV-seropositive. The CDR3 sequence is CASSQEARTSGAYEQYF. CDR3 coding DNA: TGTGCCAGCAGCCAAGAGGCTCGGACTAGCGGAGCCTACGAGCAGTACTTC.